The 24 T cell receptor beta chains below come from one sample, sequenced in a study of long-term antiretroviral therapy in people with HIV. Survey level was the resolution at which the v3.0 immunoSEQ assay ran. The table came from immunoSEQ multiplex PCR; TCRdb's copy has only in-frame clones and leaves some out. The sample has roughly 20,000 clones; about four fifths are singletons. The input for sequencing was unsorted PBMCs, taken 1.5 years after starting antiretroviral therapy. The receptor source for this set is a man in his thirties or forties with HIV.

A single count supports this clone. The V gene is TRBV5-1, the J gene TRBJ1-2, with a possible D match to TRBD1 (5 bases). The V end was cut by 5 bases, the J end by 8 bases, with 13 bases between. The CDR3 runs to 12 residues. CDR1 and CDR2 from the germline V gene are SGHRS and YFSETQ. CDR3 nucleotides: TGCGCCAGCAGGCGGGACGAAGGGGGCTACACCTTC. This codes for CASRRDEGGYTF.

The chain joins TRBV28 to TRBJ1-2; the D is unclear. Germline lookup yields CDR1 MDHEN and CDR2 SYDVKM. The germline V and J ends were trimmed by 8 bases and 5 bases, with 15 bases remaining between them. The length of the CDR3 is 13 residues. In nucleotides, the CDR3 is TGTGCCAGCGTTCAAGGGAGGGAGTATGGCTACACCTTC. This sequence encodes CASVQGREYGYTF.

The rearrangement uses TRBV15 and TRBJ1-1; D gene unclear. Between the trimmed V and J ends, which lost 0 bases and 1 base, there was a span of 9 bases. The germline V gene encodes CDR1 LNHNV and CDR2 YYDKDF (reference sequence). The CDR3 length is 15 residues. The CDR3 nucleotides are TGTGCCACCAGCAGAGATACCTCTGAGAACACTGAAGCTTTCTTT. It specifies CATSRDTSENTEAFF.

This chain links TRBV15 with TRBJ1-4; possible D gene TRBD1, 5 bases. Germline-derived CDR1 and CDR2 are LNHNV and YYDKDF (reference sequence). This CDR3 region has 15 residues. The germline V and J ends were trimmed by 1 base and 8 bases, with 14 bases remaining between them. DNA for the CDR3: TGTGCCACCAGCAGAGCTTGGGGGAAGGGGGAAAAACTGTTTTTT. Translated, it gives CATSRAWGKGEKLFF.

This clone was picked up one time. The chain recombines TRBV5-1 with TRBJ1-2, with 12 bases matching TRBD1. This CDR3 is built from 15 residues. The junction had 3 bases not matched to a gene; V was cut back by 3 bases and J by 3 bases. The V gene's germline CDR1 is SGHRS and CDR2 YFSETQ. The CDR3 DNA reads TGCGCCAGCAGCTGGGACAGGGGGCAAGACTATGGCTACACCTTC. Translated: CASSWDRGQDYGYTF. Looking up the rest from reference TRBV5-1 and TRBJ1-2 gives the full variable domain: KAGVTQTPRYLIKTRGQQVTLSCSPISGHRSVSWYQQTPGQGLQFLFEYFSETQRNKGNFPGRFSGRQFSNSRSEMNVSTLELGDSALYLCASSWDRGQDYGYTFGSGTRLTVV.

The chain links TRBV28 to TRBJ2-7, with a weak D call TRBD2 (5 bases). Germline loops: CDR1 MDHEN, CDR2 SYDVKM. This CDR3 comprises 14 residues. The V and J ends lost 6 bases and 2 bases respectively, with 14 bases between them. The CDR3 coding sequence is TGTGCCAGCAGACCTGGGAATAGCGCCTACGAGCAGTACTTC. This sequence encodes CASRPGNSAYEQYF.

CDR3 loop: CASSYSTSGGQETQYF. DNA for the CDR3: TGTGCCAGCAGTTACTCGACTAGCGGGGGCCAAGAGACCCAGTACTTC. This chain joins TRBV6-6 and TRBJ2-5; 12 bases map to TRBD2. CDR3 length: 16 amino acids. Losses at the gene ends were 0 bases for V and 1 base for J; bases not matched to a gene: 0. Germline lookup yields CDR1 MNHNY and CDR2 SVGAGI (reference sequence).

The chain uses TRBV6-5 and TRBJ1-4; D not certain. Germline CDR1 MNHEY, CDR2 SVGAGI. Trimming stripped 2 bases from V and 8 bases from J, with 18 bases between. This CDR3 contains 16 residues. The CDR3 DNA reads as TGTGCCAGCAGTTACGACCCTTCGGGATTTAACGAAAAACTGTTTTTT. Translated: CASSYDPSGFNEKLFF.

This rearrangement joins TRBV25-1 to TRBJ2-3, with 9 bases lining up with TRBD2. CDR3 length: 16 residues. Germline V gives CDR1 MGHDK, CDR2 SYGVNS. V dropped 4 bases and J dropped 6; count of bases not matched to a gene: 11. CDR3 region: CASSAGAGGRGDTQYF. The CDR3 coding sequence is TGTGCCAGCAGTGCAGGCGCGGGGGGGCGCGGGGATACGCAGTATTTT.

V and J are TRBV5-5 and TRBJ2-7; TRBD1 is a possible D gene (6 bases). The CDR3 is made up of 14 amino acids. Germline lookup yields CDR1 SGHKS and CDR2 YYEKEE (reference sequence). V was pared by 2 bases and J by 1 base, with 10 bases between. This CDR3 is CASSFGRGSYEQYF. DNA of the CDR3: TGTGCCAGCAGCTTCGGCAGGGGTTCCTACGAGCAGTACTTC.

This clone was seen a handful of times. The chain is built from TRBV5-1 and TRBJ2-7; D uncertain. Germline V gene data show CDR1 as SGHRS and CDR2 as YFSETQ. The CDR3 spans 15 residues. Deletions cut 0 bases from V and 0 bases from J, with 10 bases between. The CDR3: CASSLEGGGSYEQYF. DNA of the CDR3: TGCGCCAGCAGCTTGGAGGGTGGTGGCTCCTACGAGCAGTACTTC.

The V gene is TRBV9, the J gene TRBJ1-4, with D uncertain. Per germline, CDR1 SGDLS and CDR2 YYNGEE. The CDR3 covers 13 residues. Trimming stripped 3 bases from V and 6 bases from J, with 9 bases between. CDR3 DNA: TGTGCCAGCAGCGGCGTGGTAGATGAAAAACTGTTTTTT. Translation gives CASSGVVDEKLFF.

This rearrangement joins TRBV6-5 to TRBJ2-1; tentatively, D is TRBD2 (6 bases). The CDR3 runs 14 residues. Trimming left V 4 bases short and J 8 bases short, with 15 bases between. Germline-derived CDR1 and CDR2 are MNHEY and SVGAGI. The CDR3 sequence: CASSFGGTLDEQFF. CDR3 bases: TGTGCCAGCAGTTTCGGCGGGACCCTCGATGAGCAGTTCTTC.

V usage is TRBV18 and J usage is TRBJ2-3; the D is unclear. CDR3 length: 15 residues. The ends were cut back, 0 bases at V and 0 bases at J, with 7 bases in the middle. Germline CDR1 reads KGHSH; CDR2 reads LQKENI. CDR3 residues: CASSPPGLSTDTQYF. As DNA, the CDR3 is TGTGCCAGCTCACCACCAGGCCTCAGCACAGATACGCAGTATTTT.

The rearrangement joins TRBV4-1 to TRBJ1-1; maybe TRBD1 (5 bases). The V end was cut by 1 base, the J end by 8 bases, with 11 bases between. This CDR3 is 13 amino acids long. The germline V gene encodes CDR1 MGHRA and CDR2 YSYEKL. The CDR3 DNA reads as TGCGCCAGCAGCCAAGGACGGGGGGGAGAAGCTTTCTTT. Translation gives CASSQGRGGEAFF.

The chain couples TRBV2 to TRBJ1-4; D is ambiguous. The CDR3 length is 11 residues. V was pared by 7 bases and J by 8 bases, with 8 bases between. The germline V gene encodes CDR1 SNHLY and CDR2 FYNNEI. The CDR3 coding sequence is TGTGCCAGCATTAGAGACGAAAAACTGTTTTTT. It yields the protein CASIRDEKLFF.

This clone was detected once. V is TRBV5-6 and J is TRBJ2-1, with D perhaps matching TRBD1 (5 bases). Between the trimmed V and J ends, which lost 4 bases and 8 bases, there was a span of 13 bases. The germline gives CDR1 SGHDT, CDR2 YYEEEE. The CDR3 spans 13 residues. The CDR3 loop reads CASSPTAVDEQFF. CDR3 DNA: TGTGCCAGCAGCCCGACAGCCGTTGATGAGCAGTTCTTC. The full variable domain, rest sourced from reference TRBV5-6 and TRBJ2-1, is DAGVTQSPTHLIKTRGQQVTLRCSPKSGHDTVSWYQQALGQGPQFIFQYYEEEERQRGNFPDRFSGHQFPNYSSELNVNALLLGDSALYLCASSPTAVDEQFFGPGTRLTVL.

The chain employs TRBV6-5 and TRBJ1-6; the D gene is possibly TRBD1 (6 bases). V lost 4 bases and J lost 10, with 17 bases in between. The CDR3 totals 15 residues. Germline V gene data show CDR1 as MNHEY and CDR2 as SVGAGI. CDR3 loop: CASSFAPGVGSPLHF. CDR3 nucleotide sequence: TGTGCCAGCAGTTTTGCCCCAGGGGTCGGATCACCCCTCCACTTT.

The chain has TRBV4-1 and TRBJ2-1, with D unresolved. The germline V gene encodes CDR1 MGHRA and CDR2 YSYEKL. V lost 1 base, J lost 9 bases, and 7 bases lay in between. This CDR3 comprises 12 residues. CDR3 nucleotides: TGCGCCAGCAGCCAAGGTCGGCTTGAGCAGTTCTTC. Protein product: CASSQGRLEQFF.

The J gene is TRBJ2-1, the V gene TRBV19, with 7 bases matching TRBD1. Losses at the gene ends were 5 bases for V and 1 base for J; bases not matched to a gene: 2. The CDR3 loop spans 14 amino acids. Germline CDR1 and CDR2: LNHDA and SQIVND (reference sequence). CDR3: CASSPGQSYNEQFF. The CDR3, as DNA: TGTGCCAGTAGTCCGGGACAGTCCTACAATGAGCAGTTCTTC. Looking up the rest from reference TRBV19 and TRBJ2-1 gives the full variable domain: DGGITQSPKYLFRKEGQNVTLSCEQNLNHDAMYWYRQDPGQGLRLIYYSQIVNDFQKGDIAEGYSVSREKKESFPLTVTSAQKNPTAFYLCASSPGQSYNEQFFGPGTRLTVL.

This rearrangement joins TRBV11-2 to TRBJ2-7; D is perhaps TRBD1 (6 bases). The ends were cut back, 4 bases at V and 3 bases at J, with 7 bases in the middle. Germline CDR1 SGHAT, CDR2 FQNNGV. The CDR3 is made up of 12 amino acids. The CDR3: CASSWGRYEQYF. As DNA, the CDR3 is TGTGCCAGCAGCTGGGGGCGCTACGAGCAGTACTTC.

V and J are TRBV4-1 and TRBJ1-1; 8 bases align to TRBD1. Per the germline V gene, CDR1 is MGHRA and CDR2 is YSYEKL. V gave up 1 base and J gave up 5 bases; unmatched junction bases: 9. This CDR3 has 16 amino acids. CDR3 in DNA: TGCGCCAGCAGCCAAGCGGTGACAGGGGTGAGGACTGAAGCTTTCTTT. This gives the protein CASSQAVTGVRTEAFF.

This sequence joins TRBV4-3 and TRBJ2-3; D possibly matches TRBD1 or TRBD2 (5 bases each). CDR1 and CDR2 from the germline V gene are LGHNA and YSLEER. CDR3 length: 15 amino acids. V was cut by 3 bases and J by 7 bases, with 17 bases left in between. CDR3 DNA sequence: TGCGCCAGCAGCCATCGTGGGGGAACTTGGAATACGCAGTATTTT. Amino acid sequence: CASSHRGGTWNTQYF.

The CDR3 DNA follows: TGTGCCAGTAGTACCTCCCCCGGGACAGGGTATGGCTACACCTTC. Its protein product is CASSTSPGTGYGYTF. The chain has TRBV19 and TRBJ1-2, with 9 bases lining up with TRBD1. Germline V lookup: CDR1 LNHDA, CDR2 SQIVND (reference sequence). CDR3 size: 15 residues. Germline trimming cut 4 bases from V and 5 bases from J; bases unmatched to any gene: 8. The entire variable domain, with the rest obtained from reference TRBV19 and TRBJ1-2, is as follows: DGGITQSPKYLFRKEGQNVTLSCEQNLNHDAMYWYRQDPGQGLRLIYYSQIVNDFQKGDIAEGYSVSREKKESFPLTVTSAQKNPTAFYLCASSTSPGTGYGYTFGSGTRLTVV.